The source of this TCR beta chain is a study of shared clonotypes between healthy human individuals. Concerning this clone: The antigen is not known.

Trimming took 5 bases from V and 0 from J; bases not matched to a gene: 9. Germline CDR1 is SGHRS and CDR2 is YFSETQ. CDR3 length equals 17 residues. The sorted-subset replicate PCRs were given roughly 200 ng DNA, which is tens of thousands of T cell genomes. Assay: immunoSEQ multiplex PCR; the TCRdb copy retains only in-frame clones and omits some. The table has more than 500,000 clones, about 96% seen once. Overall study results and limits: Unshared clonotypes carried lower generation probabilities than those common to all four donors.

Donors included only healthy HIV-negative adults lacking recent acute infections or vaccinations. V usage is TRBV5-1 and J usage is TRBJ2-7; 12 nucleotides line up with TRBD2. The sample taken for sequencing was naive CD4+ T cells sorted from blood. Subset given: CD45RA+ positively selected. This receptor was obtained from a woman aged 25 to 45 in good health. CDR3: CASRRGTSGSSSYEQYF. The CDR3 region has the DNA TGCGCCAGCAGAAGGGGGACTAGCGGGTCTAGCTCCTACGAGCAGTACTTC.